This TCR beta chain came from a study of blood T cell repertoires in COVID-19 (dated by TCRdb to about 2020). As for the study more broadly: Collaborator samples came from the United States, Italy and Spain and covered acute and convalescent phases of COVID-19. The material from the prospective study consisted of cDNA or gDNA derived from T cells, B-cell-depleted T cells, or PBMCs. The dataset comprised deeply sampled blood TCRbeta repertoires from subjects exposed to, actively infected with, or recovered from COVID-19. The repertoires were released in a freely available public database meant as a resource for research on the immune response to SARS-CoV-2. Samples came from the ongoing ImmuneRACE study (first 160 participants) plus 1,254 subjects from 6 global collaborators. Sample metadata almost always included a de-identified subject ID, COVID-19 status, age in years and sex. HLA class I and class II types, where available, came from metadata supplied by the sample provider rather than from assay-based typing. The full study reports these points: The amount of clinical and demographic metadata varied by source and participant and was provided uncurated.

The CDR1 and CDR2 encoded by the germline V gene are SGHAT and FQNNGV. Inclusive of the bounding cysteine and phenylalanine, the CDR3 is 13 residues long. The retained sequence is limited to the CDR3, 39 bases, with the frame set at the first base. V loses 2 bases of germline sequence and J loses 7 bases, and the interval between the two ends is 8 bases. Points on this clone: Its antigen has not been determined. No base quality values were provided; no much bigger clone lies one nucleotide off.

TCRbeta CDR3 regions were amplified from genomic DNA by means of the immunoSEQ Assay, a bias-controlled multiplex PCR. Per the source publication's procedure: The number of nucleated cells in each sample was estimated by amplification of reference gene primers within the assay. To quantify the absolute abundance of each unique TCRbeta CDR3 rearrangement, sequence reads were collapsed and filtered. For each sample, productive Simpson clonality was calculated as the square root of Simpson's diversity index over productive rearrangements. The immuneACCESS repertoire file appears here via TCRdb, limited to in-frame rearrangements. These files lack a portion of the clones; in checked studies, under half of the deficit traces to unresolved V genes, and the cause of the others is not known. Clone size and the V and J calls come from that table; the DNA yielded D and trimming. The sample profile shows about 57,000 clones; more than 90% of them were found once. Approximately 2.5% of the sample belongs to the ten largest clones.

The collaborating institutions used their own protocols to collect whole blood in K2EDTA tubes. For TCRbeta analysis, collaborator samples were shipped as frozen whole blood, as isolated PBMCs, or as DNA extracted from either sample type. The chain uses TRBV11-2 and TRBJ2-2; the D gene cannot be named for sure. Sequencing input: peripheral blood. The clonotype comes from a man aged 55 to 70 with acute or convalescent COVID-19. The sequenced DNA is TGTGCCAGCAGCTTAAACCGGGTCGGGGAGCTGTTTTTT. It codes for CASSLNRVGELFF.